This is a list of T cell receptor beta chains from one sample in a study of cytomegalovirus exposure and HLA in healthy donors. Method: immunoSEQ multiplex PCR; TCRdb's copy keeps in-frame clones and lacks some. The sample lists approximately 110,000 clones; roughly 68% were seen once. Sequenced: PBMCs. The receptors come from a woman aged 25 to 39 in good health and CMV-seronegative. Both conserved end residues are part of each CDR3. The order of the fields is D gene, clone size, CDR3 length, V gene, J gene, CDR3 DNA, CDR3 protein. D genes are given only for firm matches. Not all rows give a size; the values are once, few, many and, for expanded clones, a class.

>-|few|14|TRBV6-1|TRBJ1-2
TGTGCCAGCAGGGAGTGGGGGGAGGGCTATGGCTACACCTTC
CASREWGEGYGYTF
>-|-|17|TRBV5-4|TRBJ1-4
TGTGCCAGCAGCTCCAGGAGGATCCCGAGCCATAATGAAAAACTGTTTTTT
CASSSRRIPSHNEKLFF
>-|few|12|TRBV5-1|TRBJ1-3
TGCGCCAGCAGCGCGCAGGGTAACACCATATATTTT
CASSAQGNTIYF
>-|-|12|TRBV5-1|TRBJ2-1
TGCGCCAGCAGCTTGGGCCTTAGAGAGCAGTTCTTC
CASSLGLREQFF
>-|-|15|TRBV19|TRBJ1-2
TGTGCCAGTAAGCAGGGAAGGACAGTCGGCTATGGCTACACCTTC
CASKQGRTVGYGYTF
>TRBD1|few|14|TRBV30|TRBJ1-6
TGTGCCTGGAGCCTAACGACAGGGAATTCACCCCTCCACTTT
CAWSLTTGNSPLHF
>-|-|14|TRBV5-1|TRBJ1-1
TGCGCCAGCAGCTTGGAGGAGCTTAGGAATGAAGCTTTCTTT
CASSLEELRNEAFF
>TRBD1|-|15|TRBV2|TRBJ1-2
TGTGCCAGCAGGGTCACTGGACAGGGAACGGTGGGCTACACCTTC
CASRVTGQGTVGYTF
>-|-|14|TRBV2|TRBJ2-1
TGTGCCAGCAGAACAGGAGAGTCTTACAATGAGCAGTTCTTC
CASRTGESYNEQFF
>-|-|14|TRBV6-5|TRBJ1-5
TGTGCCAGCAGTCTCAGGGAGGCGGGCCAGCCCCAGCATTTT
CASSLREAGQPQHF
>TRBD1|-|14|TRBV7-9|TRBJ1-2
TGTGCCAGCAGCGTCGACAGGGCCGCCTATGGCTACACCTTC
CASSVDRAAYGYTF
>TRBD1|few|14|TRBV5-1|TRBJ2-2
TGCGCCAGCAGCTGGGGACAGGGGAGCGGGGAGCTGTTTTTT
CASSWGQGSGELFF
>-|-|10|TRBV25-1|TRBJ1-2
TGTGCCAGCAAGGGGGAAGGCTACACCTTC
CASKGEGYTF
>-|once|13|TRBV5-1|TRBJ1-1
TGCGCCAGCAGCTTGGACTTGAACACTGAAGCTTTCTTT
CASSLDLNTEAFF
>-|-|11|TRBV29-1|TRBJ2-7
TGCAGCGCTCAGGTATCCTACGAGCAGTACTTC
CSAQVSYEQYF
>TRBD1|-|15|TRBV6-5|TRBJ1-1
TGTGCCAGCAGTTCGGTGGGGACAGGGGGCACTGAAGCTTTCTTT
CASSSVGTGGTEAFF
>TRBD1|-|12|TRBV2|TRBJ1-1
TGTGCCAGTAGCAGGGGGGACACTGAAGCTTTCTTT
CASSRGDTEAFF
>-|-|18|TRBV5-5|TRBJ1-2
TGTGCCAGCAGTCTGACGGCCGCCCAACAGGAAACTAACTATGGCTACACCTTC
CASSLTAAQQETNYGYTF
>TRBD1|-|15|TRBV19|TRBJ1-5
TGTGCCAGTGCTTTGGACAGGGAACTTAATCAGCCCCAGCATTTT
CASALDRELNQPQHF
>-|-|18|TRBV4-1|TRBJ1-6
TGCGCCAGCAGCCAAGAAGTCGTGGGGAGCTCCTATAATTCACCCCTCCACTTT
CASSQEVVGSSYNSPLHF
>-|-|14|TRBV9|TRBJ1-1
TGTGCCAGCAGCCCTCAAGCTGTTGGTCGGGGAGCTTTCTTT
CASSPQAVGRGAFF
>-|-|14|TRBV5-4|TRBJ2-7
TGTGCCAGCAGCTTGGCGGGAAGCTCCTACGAGCAGTACTTC
CASSLAGSSYEQYF
>TRBD1|-|15|TRBV9|TRBJ1-1
TGTGCCAGCAGCGTAGCCTGGACAGGGGGCACTGAAGCTTTCTTT
CASSVAWTGGTEAFF
>-|few|16|TRBV27|TRBJ1-4
TGTGCCAGCAGTCTCCTCCCAGATGCAACTAATGAAAAACTGTTTTTT
CASSLLPDATNEKLFF
>TRBD1|-|14|TRBV10-2|TRBJ1-1
TGCGCCAGCAGTGGGGGACAGGGGAACACTGAAGCTTTCTTT
CASSGGQGNTEAFF
>-|few|13|TRBV30|TRBJ2-1
TGTGCCTGGAGTCGAGGGAACGCCCGGAAACAGTTCTTC
CAWSRGNARKQFF
>TRBD1|-|16|TRBV6-6|TRBJ2-2
TGTGCCAGCAGTTATAGGACAGGGGCCGACACCGGGGAGCTGTTTTTT
CASSYRTGADTGELFF
>-|-|13|TRBV18|TRBJ1-1
TGTGCCAGCTCACCATCGGGAGCTATGTTAGTTTTCTTT
CASSPSGAMLVFF
>-|few|16|TRBV19|TRBJ2-7
TGTGCCAGTAGTAGACTGGGGCCGGACAGCTCCTACGAGCAGTACTTC
CASSRLGPDSSYEQYF
>TRBD2|-|13|TRBV5-6|TRBJ2-7
TGTGCCAGCAAGGGTAGCGGGGGCTACGAGCAGTACTTC
CASKGSGGYEQYF
>TRBD1|once|13|TRBV5-1|TRBJ1-2
TGCGCCAGCAGCTTGGAGGGGGCAGATGGCTACACCTTC
CASSLEGADGYTF
>-|-|15|TRBV6-6|TRBJ2-2
TGTGCCAGCAGCCTCGGGACACCGAACACCGGGGAGCTGTTTTTT
CASSLGTPNTGELFF